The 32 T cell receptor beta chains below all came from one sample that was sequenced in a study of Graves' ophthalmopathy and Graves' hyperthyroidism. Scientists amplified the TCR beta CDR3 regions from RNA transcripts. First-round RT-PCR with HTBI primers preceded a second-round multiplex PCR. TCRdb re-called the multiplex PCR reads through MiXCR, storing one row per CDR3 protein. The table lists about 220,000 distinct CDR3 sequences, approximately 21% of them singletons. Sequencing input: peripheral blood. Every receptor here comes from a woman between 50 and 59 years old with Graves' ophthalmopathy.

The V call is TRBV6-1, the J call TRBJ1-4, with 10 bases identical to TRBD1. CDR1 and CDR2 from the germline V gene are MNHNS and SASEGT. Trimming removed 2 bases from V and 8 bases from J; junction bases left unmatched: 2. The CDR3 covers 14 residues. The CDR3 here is CASSERTGGEKLFF. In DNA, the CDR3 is TGTGCCAGCAGTGAAAGGACAGGGGGAGAAAAACTGTTTTTT.

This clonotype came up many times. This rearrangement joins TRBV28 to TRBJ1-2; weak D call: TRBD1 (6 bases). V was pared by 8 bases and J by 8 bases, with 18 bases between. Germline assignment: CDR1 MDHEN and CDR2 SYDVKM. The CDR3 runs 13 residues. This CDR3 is CASHGGPEAGYTF. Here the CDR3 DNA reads TGTGCCAGCCACGGGGGCCCGGAGGCCGGCTACACCTTC.

CDR3 residues: CASNPTSGRWETQYF. The CDR3, as DNA: TGTGCCAGCAATCCGACTAGCGGGAGATGGGAGACCCAGTACTTC. The chain employs TRBV6-1 and TRBJ2-5; 12 positions agree with TRBD2. The V and J ends lost 7 bases and 5 bases, in that order; junction bases with no gene match: 8. The CDR3 is 15 residues long. The germline CDR1 and CDR2 sequences are MNHNS and SASEGT.

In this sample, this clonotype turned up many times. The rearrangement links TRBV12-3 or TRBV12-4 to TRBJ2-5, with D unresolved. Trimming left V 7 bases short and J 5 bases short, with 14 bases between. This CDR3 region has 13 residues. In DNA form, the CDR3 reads TGTGCCAGCACCCTCGGCGCCAGGGAGACCCAGTACTTC. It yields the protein CASTLGARETQYF.

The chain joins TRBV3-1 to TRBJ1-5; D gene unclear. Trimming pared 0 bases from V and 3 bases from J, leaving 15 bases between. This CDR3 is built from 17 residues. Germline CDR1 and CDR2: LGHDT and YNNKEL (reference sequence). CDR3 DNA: TGTGCCAGCAGCCAAGATCCCGGAGGGTATATCAATCAGCCCCAGCATTTT. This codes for CASSQDPGGYINQPQHF.

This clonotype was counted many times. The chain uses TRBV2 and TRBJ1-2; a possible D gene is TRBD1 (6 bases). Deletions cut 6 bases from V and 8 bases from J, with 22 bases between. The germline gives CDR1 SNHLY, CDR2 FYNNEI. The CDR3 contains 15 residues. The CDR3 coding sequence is TGTGCCAGCAGCTCCCTTGCAGGACAGAGAGGCGGCTACACCTTC. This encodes CASSSLAGQRGGYTF.

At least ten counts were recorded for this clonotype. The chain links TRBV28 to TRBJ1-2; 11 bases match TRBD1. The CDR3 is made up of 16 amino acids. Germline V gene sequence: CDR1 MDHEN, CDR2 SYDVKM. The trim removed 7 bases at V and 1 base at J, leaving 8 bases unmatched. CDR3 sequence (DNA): TGTGCCAGCACCCTAGGGGGGACAGGGGGTAACTATGGCTACACCTTC. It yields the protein CASTLGGTGGNYGYTF.

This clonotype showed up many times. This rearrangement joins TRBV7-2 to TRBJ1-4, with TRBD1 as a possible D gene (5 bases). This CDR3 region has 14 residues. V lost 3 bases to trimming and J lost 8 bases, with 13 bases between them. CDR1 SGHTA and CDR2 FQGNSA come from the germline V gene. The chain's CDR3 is CASSFRPGLEKLFF. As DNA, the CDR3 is TGTGCCAGCAGCTTCCGTCCGGGGCTAGAAAAACTGTTTTTT.

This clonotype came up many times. Here the CDR3 DNA reads TGTGCCAGCCATCGACAGGGGCGGTCGGGAGAGACCCAGTACTTC. Its protein product is CASHRQGRSGETQYF. The chain employs TRBV5-4 and TRBJ2-5; 8 positions agree with TRBD1. The length of the CDR3 is 15 residues. Germline values: CDR1 SGHNT, CDR2 YYREEE (reference sequence). The V gene end was trimmed by 7 bases and the J gene end by 4 bases; junction bases not matched to a gene: 12.

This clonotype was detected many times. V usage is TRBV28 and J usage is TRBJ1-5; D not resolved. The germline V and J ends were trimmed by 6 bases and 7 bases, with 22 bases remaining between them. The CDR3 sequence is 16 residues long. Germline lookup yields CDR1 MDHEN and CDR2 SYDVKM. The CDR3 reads CASSPLRIGRTQPQHF. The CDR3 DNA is TGTGCCAGCAGCCCTCTGAGGATAGGTCGGACCCAGCCCCAGCATTTT.

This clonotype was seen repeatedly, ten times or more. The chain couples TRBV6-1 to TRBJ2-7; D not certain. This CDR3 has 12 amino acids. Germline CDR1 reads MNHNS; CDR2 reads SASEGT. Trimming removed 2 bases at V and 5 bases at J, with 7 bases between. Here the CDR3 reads CASSEYGDEQYF. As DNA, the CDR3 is TGTGCCAGCAGTGAATACGGTGACGAGCAGTACTTC.

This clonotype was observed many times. CDR3 coding DNA: TGTGCCAGTAGTACAGGACAGGGAGGTGAAGCTTTCTTT. Translation: CASSTGQGGEAFF. V is TRBV19 and J is TRBJ1-1, with 8 bases aligning to TRBD1. Germline V CDR1 and CDR2: LNHDA, SQIVND (reference sequence). Trimming took 4 bases from V and 7 from J; bases not matched to a gene: 5. This CDR3 has 13 residues.

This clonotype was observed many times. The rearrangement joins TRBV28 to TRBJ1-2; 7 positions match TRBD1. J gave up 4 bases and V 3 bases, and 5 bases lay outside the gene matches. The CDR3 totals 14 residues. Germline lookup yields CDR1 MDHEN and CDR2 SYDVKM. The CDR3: CASSLARGGYGYTF. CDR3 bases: TGTGCCAGCAGTTTGGCCAGGGGGGGCTATGGCTACACCTTC.

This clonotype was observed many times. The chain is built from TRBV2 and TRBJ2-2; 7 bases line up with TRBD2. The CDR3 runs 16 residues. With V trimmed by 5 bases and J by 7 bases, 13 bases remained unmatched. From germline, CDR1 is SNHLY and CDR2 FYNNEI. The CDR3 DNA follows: TGTGCCAGCAGTCCTGCTCGCGGGAGAGGGAGCGGGGAGCTGTTTTTT. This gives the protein CASSPARGRGSGELFF.

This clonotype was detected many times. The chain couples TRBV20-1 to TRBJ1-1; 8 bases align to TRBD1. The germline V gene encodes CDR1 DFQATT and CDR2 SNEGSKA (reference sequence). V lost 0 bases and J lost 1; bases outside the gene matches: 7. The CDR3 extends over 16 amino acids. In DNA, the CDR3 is TGCAGTGCTAGAGAAGGAGCCGGGACAGGGAACACTGAAGCTTTCTTT. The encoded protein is CSAREGAGTGNTEAFF.

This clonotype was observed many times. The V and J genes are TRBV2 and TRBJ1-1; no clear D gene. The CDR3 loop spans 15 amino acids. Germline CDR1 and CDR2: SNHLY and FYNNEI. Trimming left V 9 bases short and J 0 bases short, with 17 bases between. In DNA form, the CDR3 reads TGTGCCAGTGGGAGGGAAACCTCCATGAACACTGAAGCTTTCTTT. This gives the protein CASGRETSMNTEAFF.

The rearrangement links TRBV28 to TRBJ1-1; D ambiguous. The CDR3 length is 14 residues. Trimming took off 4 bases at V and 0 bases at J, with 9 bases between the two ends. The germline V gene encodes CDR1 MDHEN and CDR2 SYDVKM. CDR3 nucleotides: TGTGCCAGCAGTTGGAGGTTTATGAACACTGAAGCTTTCTTT. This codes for CASSWRFMNTEAFF.

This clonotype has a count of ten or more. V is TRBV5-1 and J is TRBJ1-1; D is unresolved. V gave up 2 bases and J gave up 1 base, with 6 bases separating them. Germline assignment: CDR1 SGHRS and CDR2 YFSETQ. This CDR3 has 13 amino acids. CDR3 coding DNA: TGCGCCAGCAGCTTAATGAGGAACACTGAAGCTTTCTTT. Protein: CASSLMRNTEAFF.

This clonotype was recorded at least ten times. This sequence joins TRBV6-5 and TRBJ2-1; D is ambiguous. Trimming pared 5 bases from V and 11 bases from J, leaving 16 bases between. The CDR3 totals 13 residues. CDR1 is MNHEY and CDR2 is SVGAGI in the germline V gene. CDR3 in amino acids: CASSPRTTMKQFF. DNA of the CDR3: TGTGCCAGCAGTCCCCGTACTACAATGAAGCAGTTCTTC.

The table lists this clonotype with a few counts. The CDR3 sequence: CASSQDLWRGGEAFF. For the CDR3, the DNA is TGCGCCAGCAGCCAAGATCTTTGGAGAGGGGGCGAAGCTTTCTTT. The chain couples TRBV4-1 to TRBJ1-1; 7 bases are a match to TRBD1. Germline CDR1 reads MGHRA; CDR2 reads YSYEKL. V was pared by 0 bases and J by 8 bases, with 9 bases of the junction left unmatched. This CDR3 region has 15 residues.

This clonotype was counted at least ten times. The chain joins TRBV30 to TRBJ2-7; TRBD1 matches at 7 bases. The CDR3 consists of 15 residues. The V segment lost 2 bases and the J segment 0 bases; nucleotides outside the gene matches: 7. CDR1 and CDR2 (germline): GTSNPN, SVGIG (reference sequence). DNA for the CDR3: TGTGCCTGGAGTTCGACAGGGAAGAGCTCCTACGAGCAGTACTTC. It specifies CAWSSTGKSSYEQYF.

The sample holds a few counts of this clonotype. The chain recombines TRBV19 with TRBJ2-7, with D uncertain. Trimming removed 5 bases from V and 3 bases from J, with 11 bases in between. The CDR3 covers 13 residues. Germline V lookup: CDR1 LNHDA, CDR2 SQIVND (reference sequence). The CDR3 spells CASSLGMSYEQYF. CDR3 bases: TGTGCCAGTAGTCTTGGAATGAGCTACGAGCAGTACTTC. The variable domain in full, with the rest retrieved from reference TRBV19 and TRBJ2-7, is DGGITQSPKYLFRKEGQNVTLSCEQNLNHDAMYWYRQDPGQGLRLIYYSQIVNDFQKGDIAEGYSVSREKKESFPLTVTSAQKNPTAFYLCASSLGMSYEQYFGPGTRLTVT.

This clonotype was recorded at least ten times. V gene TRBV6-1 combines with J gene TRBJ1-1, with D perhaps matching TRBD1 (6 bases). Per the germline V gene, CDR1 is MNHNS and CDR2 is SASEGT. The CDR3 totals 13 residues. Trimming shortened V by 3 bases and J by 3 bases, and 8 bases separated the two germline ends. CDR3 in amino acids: CASSEDSHTEAFF. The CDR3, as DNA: TGTGCCAGCAGTGAGGACAGCCACACTGAAGCTTTCTTT.

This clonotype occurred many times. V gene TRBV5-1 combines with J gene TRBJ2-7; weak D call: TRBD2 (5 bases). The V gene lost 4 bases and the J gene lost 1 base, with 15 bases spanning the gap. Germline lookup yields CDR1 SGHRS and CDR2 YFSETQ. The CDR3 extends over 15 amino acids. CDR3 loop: CASSVMTGKSYEQYF. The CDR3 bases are TGCGCCAGCAGCGTGATGACGGGAAAGTCCTACGAGCAGTACTTC.

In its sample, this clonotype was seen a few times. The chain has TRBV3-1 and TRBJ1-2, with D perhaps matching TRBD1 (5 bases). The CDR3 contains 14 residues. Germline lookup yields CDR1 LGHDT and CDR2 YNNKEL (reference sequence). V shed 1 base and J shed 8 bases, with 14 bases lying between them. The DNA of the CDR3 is TGTGCCAGCAGCCAAGCGGGGCCCGAGGAGGGCTACACCTTC. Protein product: CASSQAGPEEGYTF.

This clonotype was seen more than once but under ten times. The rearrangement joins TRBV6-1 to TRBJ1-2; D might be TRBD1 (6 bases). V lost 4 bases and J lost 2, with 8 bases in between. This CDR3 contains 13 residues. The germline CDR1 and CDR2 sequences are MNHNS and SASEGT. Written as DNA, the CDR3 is TGTGCCAGCAGTGGGACAGAGAACTATGGCTACACCTTC. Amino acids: CASSGTENYGYTF.

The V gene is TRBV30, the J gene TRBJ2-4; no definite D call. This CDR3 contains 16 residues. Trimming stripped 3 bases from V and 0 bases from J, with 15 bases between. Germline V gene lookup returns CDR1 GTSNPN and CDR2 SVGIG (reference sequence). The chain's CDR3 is CAWSQTRPLAKNIQYF. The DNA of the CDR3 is TGTGCCTGGAGCCAGACACGACCTCTAGCCAAAAACATTCAGTACTTC.

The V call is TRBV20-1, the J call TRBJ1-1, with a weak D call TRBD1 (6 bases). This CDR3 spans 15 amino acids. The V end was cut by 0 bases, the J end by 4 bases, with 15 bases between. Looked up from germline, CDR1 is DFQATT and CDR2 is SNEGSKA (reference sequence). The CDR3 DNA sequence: TGCAGTGCTAGAGATTTGGGACAAAAACCCACTGAAGCTTTCTTT. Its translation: CSARDLGQKPTEAFF.

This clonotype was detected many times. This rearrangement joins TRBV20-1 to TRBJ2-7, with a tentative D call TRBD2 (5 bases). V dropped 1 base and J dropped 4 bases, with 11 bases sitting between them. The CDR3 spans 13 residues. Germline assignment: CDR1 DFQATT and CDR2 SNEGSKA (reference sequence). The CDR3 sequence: CSARGFSEYEQYF. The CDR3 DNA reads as TGCAGTGCTAGAGGTTTTAGCGAGTACGAGCAGTACTTC.

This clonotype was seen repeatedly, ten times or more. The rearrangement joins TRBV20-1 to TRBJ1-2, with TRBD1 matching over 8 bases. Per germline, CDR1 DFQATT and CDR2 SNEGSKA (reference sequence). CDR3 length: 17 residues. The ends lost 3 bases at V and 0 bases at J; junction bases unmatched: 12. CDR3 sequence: CSASSGTGSTPNYGYTF. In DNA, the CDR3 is TGCAGTGCTAGTTCTGGGACAGGTTCAACTCCTAACTATGGCTACACCTTC.

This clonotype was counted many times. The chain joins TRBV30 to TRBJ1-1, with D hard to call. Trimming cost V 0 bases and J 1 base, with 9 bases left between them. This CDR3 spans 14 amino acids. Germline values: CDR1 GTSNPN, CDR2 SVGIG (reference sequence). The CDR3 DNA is TGTGCCTGGAGTGTCTATTGGGGGAACACTGAAGCTTTCTTT. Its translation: CAWSVYWGNTEAFF.

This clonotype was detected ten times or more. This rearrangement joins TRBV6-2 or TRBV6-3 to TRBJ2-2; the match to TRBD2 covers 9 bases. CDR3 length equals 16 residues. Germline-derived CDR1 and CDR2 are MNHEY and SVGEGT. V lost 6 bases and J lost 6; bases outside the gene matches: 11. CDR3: CASSIIRLAGPGELFF. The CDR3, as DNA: TGTGCCAGCAGCATCATTAGGCTAGCGGGACCCGGGGAGCTGTTTTTT.